This record concerns one T cell receptor beta chain sequence. This entry comes from a study of T cell responses to AZD1222 COVID-19 vaccine. Clones were sequenced by immunoSEQ multiplex PCR, and TCRdb holds only the in-frame ones, with some missing. This table holds 95,000 to 150,000 clones, 75% to 95% found once. The clonotype was recovered from an adult in good health. The starting material was peripheral blood, obtained on day 0 of AZD1222 vaccination.

CDR3 coding DNA: TGTGCCATCAAGGGGGGAACAGATACGCAGTATTTT. This codes for CAIKGGTDTQYF. The V and J genes are TRBV10-3 and TRBJ2-3; possibly TRBD1 or TRBD2 for D (6 bases each). The V end was cut by 7 bases, the J end by 3 bases, with 8 bases between. This CDR3 spans 12 amino acids. CDR1 and CDR2 (germline): ENHRY, SYGVKD.